This T cell receptor beta chain was captured in a study of shared clonotypes between healthy human individuals (dated by TCRdb to the early 2020s). About the investigation overall: The cohort comprised two women and a few men aged 18 to 49 years. Each donor's leukapheresis produced roughly between roughly 0.9 and 8.9 billion PBMCs. To estimate repertoire size and how much clonotype sharing occurs between individuals, the study deeply sequenced the blood TCR repertoires of roughly 5 healthy adults. For each donor, CD4 naive and CD4 memory were each run on three plates, CD8 naive on two plates, and CD8 memory on one plate. Libraries were prepared and TCR repertoires were sequenced by different laboratories using diverse techniques, in order to increase sequencing depth and limit assay-specific biases. On the study overall, not on this receptor specifically: When several donors were compared, the shared fraction of clonotypes was around 4.6% for naive CD4, 3% to 4% for naive CD8, 2% to 2.5% for memory CD4, and 0.35% to 0.5% for memory CD8. Rarefaction of sorted-subset datasets indicated incomplete sequencing despite the large sequencing depth. Pairwise subsampling led to the expectation that sequencing depth would affect the degree of clonotype sharing among donors. Estimated clonotype richness was generally larger for naive than for memory subsets. The small number of donors limited the genetic and exposure-history diversity represented. Compared with non-shared clonotypes, clonotypes shared by all four sorted-subset donors had higher generation probabilities. Only blood was sampled, and tissue TCR repertoires likely differ from those in blood.

This clone appeared a single time. This clone's antigen is unknown. The input lacks base qualities; no much larger clone sits a single base away. Taken from the germline V gene, the CDR1 and CDR2 loops are MDHEN and SYDVKM. The CDR3 goes from the cysteine to the phenylalanine over 14 residues. Only the CDR3 portion is preserved as DNA: 42 bases, with reading frame beginning at the first base. Trimming takes 7 bases from V and 3 bases from J, and the germline ends sit 16 bases apart. The donors were healthy, HIV-negative adults with no recently reported acute infections or vaccinations. All donors were Caucasian adults living in Nashville, Tennessee, USA. CD4+ T cells were enriched by magnetic negative selection, after which naive cells were positively selected on CD45RA and the negative fraction was taken as the memory subset. Blood was obtained by leukapheresis, after which PBMCs were separated by Ficoll-Histopaque density gradient centrifugation and cryopreserved in liquid nitrogen vapor phase. Analytical flow cytometry was used to check the purity and quantity of each magnetically sorted T cell population. From each sorted fraction, genomic DNA was isolated and quantified by UV absorbance on a Nanodrop 2000c.

Using the deep immunoSEQ assay, multiplex PCR amplified TCR CDR3 regions from genomic DNA. Extracted genomic DNA from each cell subset was spread evenly across all wells of several immunoSEQ 96-well plates, with each plate serving as a replicate. For sorted subsets, 150 to 250 ng genomic DNA, equal to tens of thousands of T cell genomes, was loaded into each replicate PCR. Purified libraries were quantified with a Qubit 3.0 fluorometer, sized on a Bioanalyzer 2100, and re-quantified with the KAPA Library Quantification kit. A separate single-read 150-cycle Illumina NextSeq 550 flow cell was used to sequence each immunoSEQ 96-well plate. Per the source publication's procedure: Because only junctional sequences without quality scores were contained in the immunoSEQ output, filtering matching that applied to full-length reads could not be performed. To assign V/J genes and CDR3, sequences were annotated against IMGT germline references using PyIR, a Python wrapper for IgBLAST v1.9. Reads were filtered out if the reads had weak V/J assignments (E-value above 1e-6), no CDR3, stop codons, out-of-frame junctions, or ambiguous translated residues. A V3J clonotype was defined by an identical inferred V gene, J gene, and CDR3 amino acid sequence. Percentage overlap between repertoires was calculated by dividing the number of shared unique clonotypes by the size of the smaller repertoire. Three approaches were used to assess repertoire richness: RTK rarefaction, the Chao1 estimator, and Recon v2.1 estimates of unobserved clonotypes. Generation probabilities for all TCRbeta clonotypes obtained by the gDNA method from a few donors were computed using OLGA. Sourced from immuneACCESS, this table was stored by TCRdb with only in-frame sequences that have V and J called. A share of the clones is absent; for the studies checked, an unresolved V gene accounts for under half, and the remainder has no known explanation. The DNA was the basis for D and trimming; V, J and clone size are from that table. The sample profile shows about 1.5 million clones; roughly 96% of them were found once. In total, the top ten clones hold about 1% of the sample.

The chain uses TRBV28 and TRBJ2-7; D gene: possibly TRBD1, on 6 matching bases. This receptor was taken from a man between 25 and 39 years old in good health. The sample taken for sequencing was naive CD4+ T cells sorted from blood. In light of the paper, this sample's cell subset or site label describes: CD45RA+ positively selected. The DNA is as follows: TGTGCCAGCAAGTTGGACAGCAAACTCTACGAGCAGTACTTC. This sequence encodes CASKLDSKLYEQYF.